Listed below are T cell receptor beta chains from one sample, sequenced in a study of identical twins. TCRdb re-derived calls from the 5' RACE reads in MiXCR, one entry per CDR3 protein. The sample records about 900,000 distinct CDR3 sequences, about 12% being singletons. These data are also associated with another study on yellow fever vaccine responses in identical twins.

Sequenced material: PBMCs. Receptors originate from a woman aged 18-29 years in good health. Both conserved end residues are part of each CDR3. The D gene is left open where the match is weak. Some rows mark clone size as missing; the rest say once, few, many or name a class of expanded clone.

j_gene | v_gene | d_gene | abundance | CDR3aa | CDR3nt
TRBJ2-4 | TRBV7-8 | NA | few | CASSLNGGAKNIQYF | TGTGCCAGCAGCTTGAACGGAGGGGCCAAAAACATTCAGTACTTC
TRBJ2-7 | TRBV20-1 | NA | NA | CSARGQGNSYEQYF | TGCAGTGCTAGAGGGCAGGGGAACTCCTACGAGCAGTACTTC
TRBJ1-1 | TRBV7-8 | NA | NA | CASSQGEFFEAFF | TGTGCCAGCAGCCAGGGAGAGTTCTTCGAGGCTTTCTTT
TRBJ1-2 | TRBV6-1 | NA | NA | CASSDGGFYGYTF | TGTGCCAGCAGCGACGGGGGGTTCTATGGCTACACCTTC
TRBJ2-1 | TRBV28 | NA | NA | CASSYFPNEQFF | TGTGCCAGCAGCTACTTCCCTAATGAGCAGTTCTTC
TRBJ2-5 | TRBV6-1 | TRBD2 | few | CASKGLAGIETQYF | TGTGCCAGCAAAGGACTAGCGGGAATAGAGACCCAGTACTTC
TRBJ2-1 | TRBV5-1 | NA | few | CASSHPSGSYNEQFF | TGCGCCAGCAGTCACCCTAGTGGCTCCTACAATGAGCAGTTCTTC
TRBJ1-3 | TRBV12-3/TRBV12-4 | TRBD1 | few | CASSFRRTGGFSGNTIYF | TGTGCCAGCAGTTTCAGGAGGACAGGGGGATTCTCTGGAAACACCATATATTTT
TRBJ1-2 | TRBV6-5 | NA | few | CASSYYKNYGYTF | TGTGCCAGCAGTTACTACAAGAACTATGGCTACACCTTC
TRBJ2-2 | TRBV12-3/TRBV12-4 | NA | NA | CASSFDRRWGTGELFF | TGTGCCAGCAGTTTCGACAGGCGGTGGGGGACCGGGGAGCTGTTTTTT
TRBJ1-4 | TRBV7-9 | TRBD1 | NA | CASSWTGFENEKLFF | TGTGCCAGCAGCTGGACAGGGTTTGAGAATGAAAAACTGTTTTTT
TRBJ2-1 | TRBV10-3 | TRBD2 | NA | CAISESTSDEQFF | TGTGCCATCAGTGAGTCAACTAGCGATGAGCAGTTCTTC
TRBJ2-1 | TRBV20-1 | NA | few | CSARPRASYNEQFF | TGCAGTGCTAGGCCCCGGGCCTCCTACAATGAGCAGTTCTTC
TRBJ2-3 | TRBV7-2 | TRBD2 | few | CASSNLWGGNTDTQYF | TGTGCCAGCAGCAACCTCTGGGGGGGGAACACAGATACGCAGTATTTT
TRBJ1-6 | TRBV5-8 | NA | many | CASNGGFYNSPLHF | TGTGCCAGCAACGGGGGTTTCTATAATTCACCCCTCCACTTT
TRBJ1-5 | TRBV27 | NA | few | CASRTGPENQPQHF | TGTGCCAGCAGAACAGGACCGGAGAATCAGCCCCAGCATTTT
TRBJ2-3 | TRBV7-9 | NA | few | CASSPTGTQKGDTQYF | TGTGCCAGCAGCCCGACCGGGACCCAAAAGGGAGATACGCAGTATTTT
TRBJ2-5 | TRBV2 | NA | NA | CASSLDGFQETQYF | TGTGCCAGCAGTTTGGATGGGTTCCAAGAGACCCAGTACTTC
TRBJ2-3 | TRBV15 | TRBD2 | few | CATSHKLLGAGGTDTQYF | TGTGCCACCAGCCATAAACTCCTCGGAGCGGGGGGCACAGATACGCAGTATTTT
TRBJ1-6 | TRBV7-2 | NA | NA | CASSLGQGRYSPLHF | TGTGCCAGCAGCTTAGGGCAGGGGAGGTATTCACCCCTCCACTTT
TRBJ1-5 | TRBV6-6 | TRBD1 | NA | CASDRGPGQPQHF | TGTGCCAGCGACAGGGGGCCGGGTCAGCCCCAGCATTTT
TRBJ2-1 | TRBV6-5 | NA | few | CASSYGWGEFVYNEQFF | TGTGCCAGCAGTTACGGGTGGGGGGAGTTCGTCTACAATGAGCAGTTCTTC
TRBJ2-3 | TRBV4-1 | TRBD1 | NA | CASSPYGGQQYSHDTQYF | TGCGCCAGCAGCCCCTATGGGGGACAGCAATATTCTCACGATACGCAGTATTTT
TRBJ2-3 | TRBV6-2/TRBV6-3 | TRBD2 | few | CASSLKIGWGLAGTDTQYF | TGTGCCAGCAGCCTCAAGATTGGATGGGGACTAGCGGGAACAGATACGCAGTATTTT
TRBJ1-2 | TRBV15 | TRBD1 | NA | CATSTVPYQGANVRFGYTF | TGTGCCACCAGCACAGTTCCGTACCAGGGGGCCAACGTTAGGTTTGGCTACACCTTC
TRBJ1-6 | TRBV6-1 | TRBD1 | NA | CASRTRDRGSPLHF | TGTGCCAGCAGGACCCGGGACAGGGGGTCACCCCTCCACTTT
TRBJ1-2 | TRBV11-2 | NA | NA | CASSPGTLSGYTF | TGTGCCAGCAGCCCGGGGACTCTGAGCGGCTACACCTTC
TRBJ2-6 | TRBV6-2/TRBV6-3 | TRBD2 | NA | CASSRGLAGGPGANVLTF | TGTGCCAGCAGTCGTGGACTAGCGGGAGGTCCTGGGGCCAACGTCCTGACTTTC
TRBJ2-2 | TRBV19 | TRBD1 | few | CASSIEQGAGELFF | TGTGCCAGTAGTATAGAACAGGGGGCCGGGGAGCTGTTTTTT
TRBJ2-3 | TRBV12-3/TRBV12-4 | TRBD2 | many | CASSPPSGRDTQYF | TGTGCCAGCTCCCCACCTAGCGGGAGAGATACGCAGTATTTT
TRBJ2-1 | TRBV20-1 | NA | many | CSARTVGLNLF | TGCAGTGCTAGGACCGTGGGACTTAACCTTTTC
TRBJ2-3 | TRBV12-3/TRBV12-4 | TRBD2 | NA | CASSGSGGGTDTQYF | TGTGCCAGCAGTGGTAGCGGGGGGGGCACAGATACGCAGTATTTT
TRBJ1-5 | TRBV2 | NA | NA | CASSEDLGSNQPQHF | TGTGCCAGCAGTGAAGATTTGGGGAGCAATCAGCCCCAGCATTTT
TRBJ1-2 | TRBV20-1 | NA | many | CSATGQTYGYTF | TGCAGTGCTACCGGACAGACCTATGGCTACACCTTC
TRBJ2-2 | TRBV11-2 | TRBD1 | few | CASSSPIGQGGILDTGELFF | TGTGCCAGCAGCTCCCCTATCGGACAGGGGGGAATTTTAGACACCGGGGAGCTGTTTTTT
TRBJ2-2 | TRBV6-6 | NA | few | CASVEYTGELFF | TGTGCCAGCGTCGAGTACACCGGGGAGCTGTTTTTT
TRBJ2-2 | TRBV24-1 | TRBD1 | NA | CATEAWTGDSGELFF | TGTGCCACCGAGGCGTGGACAGGGGATTCCGGGGAGCTGTTTTTT
TRBJ2-7 | TRBV24-1 | NA | NA | CATSDPSTGYEQYF | TGTGCCACCAGTGATCCATCAACAGGGTACGAGCAGTACTTC
TRBJ2-5 | TRBV25-1 | TRBD2 | NA | CASSGSGSLLETQYF | TGTGCCAGCAGCGGTAGCGGGAGTCTGTTGGAGACCCAGTACTTC